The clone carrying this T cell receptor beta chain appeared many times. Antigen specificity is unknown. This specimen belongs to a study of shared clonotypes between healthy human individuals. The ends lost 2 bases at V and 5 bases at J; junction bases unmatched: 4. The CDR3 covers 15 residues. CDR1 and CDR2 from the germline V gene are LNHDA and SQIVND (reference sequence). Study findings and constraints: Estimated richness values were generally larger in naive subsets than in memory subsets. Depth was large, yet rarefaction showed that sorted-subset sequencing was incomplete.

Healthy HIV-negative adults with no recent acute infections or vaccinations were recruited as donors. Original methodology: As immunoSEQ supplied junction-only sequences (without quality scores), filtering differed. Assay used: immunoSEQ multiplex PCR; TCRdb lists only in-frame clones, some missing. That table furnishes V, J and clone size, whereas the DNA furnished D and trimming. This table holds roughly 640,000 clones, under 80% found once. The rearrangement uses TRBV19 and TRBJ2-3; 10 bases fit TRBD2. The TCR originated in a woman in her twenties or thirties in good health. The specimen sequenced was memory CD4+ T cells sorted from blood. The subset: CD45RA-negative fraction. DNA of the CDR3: TGTGCCAGTAGTATACTAGCGGGAGCTGGAGATACGCAGTATTTT. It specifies CASSILAGAGDTQYF.